This T cell receptor beta chain was recovered during a study of shared clonotypes between healthy human individuals (dated by TCRdb to 2020 to 2021). For the study in its entirety: The cohort comprised two women and three men aged 18 to 49 years. For each donor, three plates each were used for CD4 naive and CD4 memory, two plates were used for CD8 naive, and one plate was used for CD8 memory. Blood TCR repertoires of about five healthy adults were deeply sequenced to estimate repertoire size and the extent of clonotype sharing between individuals. To increase sequencing depth and limit assay-specific biases, TCR repertoire library preparation and sequencing were carried out by different laboratories using diverse techniques. Per donor, leukapheresis produced somewhere between about 0.9 and 10 billion PBMCs.

Using the deep immunoSEQ assay, multiplex PCR amplified TCR CDR3 regions from genomic DNA. Extracted genomic DNA from each cell subset was distributed evenly across all wells of several immunoSEQ 96-well plates, and each plate was treated as a replicate. Each replicate PCR for sorted subsets received around 0.2 ug genomic DNA, equal to tens of thousands of T cell genomes. Purified libraries were quantified with a Qubit 3.0 fluorometer, sized on a Bioanalyzer 2100, and re-quantified with the KAPA Library Quantification kit. Every immunoSEQ 96-well plate was sequenced on a dedicated single-read 150-cycle Illumina NextSeq 550 flow cell. The source study handled its data this way. Because only junctional sequences without quality scores were contained in the immunoSEQ output, filtering matching that applied to full-length reads could not be performed. Sequences were annotated with PyIR, a Python wrapper for IgBLAST v1.9, using IMGT germline references to assign V/J genes and CDR3. Reads were filtered out if the reads had weak V/J assignments (E-value above 1e-6), no CDR3, stop codons, out-of-frame junctions, or ambiguous translated residues. V3J clonotypes were defined as sequences sharing an identical inferred V gene, J gene, and CDR3 amino acid sequence. To compute the percentage overlap between repertoires, the number of shared unique clonotypes was divided by the size of the smaller repertoire. Repertoire richness was assessed with RTK rarefaction, the Chao1 estimator, and Recon v2.1 estimates of unobserved clonotypes. For all TCRbeta clonotypes obtained by the gDNA method from four donors, generation probabilities were computed with OLGA. The table was pulled from immuneACCESS by TCRdb, which kept in-frame rearrangements only. Such tables lose some clones; where checked, under half of the loss comes from unresolved V genes, and the rest has no known cause. V, J and clone size are taken as reported in that table, and D and trimming were inferred from the DNA itself. This sample gives a few million clones in total; more than 90% of them show up just once. About 0.13% of the sample lies in the top ten.

The CDR3 spans 16 residues, from the cysteine through the phenylalanine. Kept here is only the CDR3 DNA, which spans 48 bases and is read in frame from base 1. The germline V gene yields KGHSH for CDR1 and LQKENI for CDR2. Relative to germline, V is 4 bases shorter and J is 4 bases shorter, with 17 bases between their ends. Donors were healthy HIV-negative adults with no recently reported acute infections or vaccinations. All donors were Caucasian adults living in Nashville, Tennessee, USA. CD4+ T cells were enriched through magnetic negative selection, after which naive cells were positively selected on CD45RA and the remaining negative fraction served as the memory subset. Blood was collected by leukapheresis, and PBMCs were isolated by Ficoll-Histopaque density gradient centrifugation and then cryopreserved in liquid nitrogen vapor phase. Purity and quantity of every magnetically sorted T cell population were checked by analytical flow cytometry. Genomic DNA was isolated from each sorted fraction and quantified by UV absorbance on a Nanodrop 2000c.

Findings and caveats that apply to the study as a whole: Incomplete sequencing was indicated by rarefaction of sorted-subset datasets, despite the large sequencing depth. Across four donors, roughly 5% of naive CD4, around 3.5% of naive CD8, about 2.3% of memory CD4, and approximately 0.4% of memory CD8 clonotypes were shared. Compared with non-shared clonotypes, clonotypes shared by all four sorted-subset donors had higher generation probabilities. Pairwise subsampling indicated that sequencing depth was expected to affect the degree of clonotype sharing among donors. Because the study included only a small number of donors, the genetic and exposure-history diversity represented was limited. Estimated clonotype richness was generally larger for naive than for memory subsets. Sampling was limited to blood, and TCR repertoires in tissue likely differ from TCR repertoires in blood.

A word on this clone: What this receptor recognizes is not known. No base-level quality is on record; no much larger clone is a single base apart.

This TCR derives from a man younger than 35 in good health. The rearranged segments are TRBV18 and TRBJ1-5; the D gene identity is not certain. The sequencing input was naive CD4+ T cells sorted from blood. Taken with the paper, the label for cell subset or site translates to: CD45RA+ positively selected. The CDR3 protein sequence reads: CASSRRLQDVNQPQHF. The nucleotides read TGTGCCAGCTCACGGAGACTGCAGGACGTAAATCAGCCCCAGCATTTT.